This TCR beta chain was obtained from a study of OX40 agonist ivuxolimab in advanced cancers. At the level of the study: Ivuxolimab, which patients received intravenously every 2 weeks, was dosed at 0.01 to 10 mg/kg.

Comment on this clone: Its target is not known.

Study-wide results and caveats: Antigen specificity was not determined for the expanded peripheral T cells.

This CDR3 spans 15 amino acids. CDR1 and CDR2 (germline): MDHEN, SYDVKM. The ends were cut back, 3 bases at V and 0 bases at J, with 9 bases in the middle. Assay used: immunoSEQ multiplex PCR; TCRdb lists only in-frame clones, some missing. The data contain about 70,000 clones, roughly 88% of them seen just once; the ten biggest clones take up about 2.2%. The chain employs TRBV28 and TRBJ1-3; no definite D call. This sample comprised CD4+ or CD8+ T cells sorted from blood, obtained in a trial of the OX40 agonist ivuxolimab. This TCR derives from an adult with an advanced solid tumor such as melanoma, head and neck, liver or kidney cancer. The CDR3: CASSFDRSSGNTIYF. In DNA form, the CDR3 reads TGTGCCAGCAGTTTCGACCGAAGCTCTGGAAACACCATATATTTT.